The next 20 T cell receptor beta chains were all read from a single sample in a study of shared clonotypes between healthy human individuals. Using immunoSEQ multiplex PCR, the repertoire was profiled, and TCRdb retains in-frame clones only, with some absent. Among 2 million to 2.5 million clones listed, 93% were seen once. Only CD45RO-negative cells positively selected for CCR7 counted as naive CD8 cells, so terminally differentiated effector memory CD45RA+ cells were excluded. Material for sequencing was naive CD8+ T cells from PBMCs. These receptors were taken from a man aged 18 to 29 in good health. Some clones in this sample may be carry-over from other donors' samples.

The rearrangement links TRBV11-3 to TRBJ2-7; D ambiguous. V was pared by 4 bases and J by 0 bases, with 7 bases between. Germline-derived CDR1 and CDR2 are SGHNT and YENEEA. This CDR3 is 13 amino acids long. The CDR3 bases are TGTGCCAGCAGCTCGGAGAGCTCCTACGAGCAGTACTTC. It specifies CASSSESSYEQYF.

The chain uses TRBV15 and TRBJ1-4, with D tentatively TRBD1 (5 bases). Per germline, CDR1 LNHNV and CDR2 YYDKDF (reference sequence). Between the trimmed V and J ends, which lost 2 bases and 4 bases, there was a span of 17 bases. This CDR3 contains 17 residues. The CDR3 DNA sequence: TGTGCCACCAGCAGACAAGCTCTCGACAGAAGTAATGAAAAACTGTTTTTT. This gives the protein CATSRQALDRSNEKLFF.

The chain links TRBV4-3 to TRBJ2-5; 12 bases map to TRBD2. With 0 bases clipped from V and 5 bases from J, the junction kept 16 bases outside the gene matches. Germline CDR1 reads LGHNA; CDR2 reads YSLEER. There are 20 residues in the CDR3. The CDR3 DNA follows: TGCGCCAGCAGCCAAGATAGCGGTGGGCTAGCGGGAGGGTGGGGTGAGACCCAGTACTTC. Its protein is CASSQDSGGLAGGWGETQYF.

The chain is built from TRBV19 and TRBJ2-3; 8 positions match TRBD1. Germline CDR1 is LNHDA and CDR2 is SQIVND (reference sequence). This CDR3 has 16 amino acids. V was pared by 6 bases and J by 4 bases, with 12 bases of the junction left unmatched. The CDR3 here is CASSRRQGIPSDTQYF. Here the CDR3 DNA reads TGTGCCAGTAGCCGCCGACAGGGGATACCCTCAGATACGCAGTATTTT. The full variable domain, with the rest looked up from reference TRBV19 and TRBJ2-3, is DGGITQSPKYLFRKEGQNVTLSCEQNLNHDAMYWYRQDPGQGLRLIYYSQIVNDFQKGDIAEGYSVSREKKESFPLTVTSAQKNPTAFYLCASSRRQGIPSDTQYFGPGTRLTVL.

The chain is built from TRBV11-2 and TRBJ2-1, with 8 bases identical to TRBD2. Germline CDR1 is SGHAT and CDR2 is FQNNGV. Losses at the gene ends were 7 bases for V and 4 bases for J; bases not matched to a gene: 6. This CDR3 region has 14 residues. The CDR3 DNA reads TGTGCCAGCAAGCGGGAGACTGGTTACAATGAGCAGTTCTTC. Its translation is CASKRETGYNEQFF.

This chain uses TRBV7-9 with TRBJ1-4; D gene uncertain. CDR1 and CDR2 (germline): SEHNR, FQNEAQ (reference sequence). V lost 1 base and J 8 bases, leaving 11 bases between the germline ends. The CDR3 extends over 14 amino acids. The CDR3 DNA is TGTGCCAGCAGCTTAGAGGGCAGAGGGGAAAAACTGTTTTTT. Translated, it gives CASSLEGRGEKLFF.

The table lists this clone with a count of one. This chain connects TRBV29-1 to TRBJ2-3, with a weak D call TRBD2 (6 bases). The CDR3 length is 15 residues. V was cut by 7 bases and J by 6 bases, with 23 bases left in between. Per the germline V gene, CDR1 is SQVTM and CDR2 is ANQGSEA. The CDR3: CSALGGRDFEDTQYF. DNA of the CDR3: TGCAGCGCCCTGGGTGGTCGGGACTTTGAGGATACGCAGTATTTT.

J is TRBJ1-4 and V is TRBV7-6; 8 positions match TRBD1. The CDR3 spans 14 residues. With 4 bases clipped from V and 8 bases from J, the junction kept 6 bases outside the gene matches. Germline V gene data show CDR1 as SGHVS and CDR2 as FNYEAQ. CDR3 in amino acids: CASSYDRGGEKLFF. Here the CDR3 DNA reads TGTGCCAGCAGCTATGACAGGGGTGGCGAAAAACTGTTTTTT.

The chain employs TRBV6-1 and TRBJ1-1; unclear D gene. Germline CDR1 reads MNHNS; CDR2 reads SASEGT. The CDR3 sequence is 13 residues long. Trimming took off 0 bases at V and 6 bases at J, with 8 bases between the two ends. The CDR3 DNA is TGTGCCAGCAGTGAAGCGCGCCAGTCTGAAGCTTTCTTT. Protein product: CASSEARQSEAFF.

The CDR3 loop reads CASRHRTSGVSTDTQYF. The CDR3 DNA is TGTGCCAGCAGACACCGGACTAGCGGGGTTAGCACAGATACGCAGTATTTT. The J gene is TRBJ2-3, the V gene TRBV5-4; 12 nucleotides match TRBD2. The length of the CDR3 is 17 residues. Germline lookup yields CDR1 SGHNT and CDR2 YYREEE (reference sequence). Losses at the gene ends were 5 bases for V and 0 bases for J; bases not matched to a gene: 7.

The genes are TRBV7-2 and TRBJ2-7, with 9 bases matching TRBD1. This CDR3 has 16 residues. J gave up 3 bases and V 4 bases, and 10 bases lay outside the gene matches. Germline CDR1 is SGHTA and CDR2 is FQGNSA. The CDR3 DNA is TGTGCCAGCAGCTCATGGGGGGGACAGGGAGTCTACGAGCAGTACTTC. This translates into CASSSWGGQGVYEQYF.

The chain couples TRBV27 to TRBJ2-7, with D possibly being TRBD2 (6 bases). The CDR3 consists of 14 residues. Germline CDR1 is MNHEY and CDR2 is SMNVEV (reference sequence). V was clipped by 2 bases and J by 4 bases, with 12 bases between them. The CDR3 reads CASSLLRGRYEQYF. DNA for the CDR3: TGTGCCAGCAGTTTACTCCGGGGGAGGTACGAGCAGTACTTC.

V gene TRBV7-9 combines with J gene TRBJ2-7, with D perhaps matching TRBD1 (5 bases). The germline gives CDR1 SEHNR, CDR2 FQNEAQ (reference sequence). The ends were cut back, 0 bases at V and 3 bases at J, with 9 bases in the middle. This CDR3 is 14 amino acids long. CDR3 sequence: CASSLAKGYYEQYF. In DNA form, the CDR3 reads TGTGCCAGCAGCTTAGCGAAGGGGTACTACGAGCAGTACTTC.

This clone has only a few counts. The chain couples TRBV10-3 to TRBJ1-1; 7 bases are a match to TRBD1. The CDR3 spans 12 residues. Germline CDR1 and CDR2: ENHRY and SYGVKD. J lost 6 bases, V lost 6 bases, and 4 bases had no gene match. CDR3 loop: CAIRGQSPEAFF. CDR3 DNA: TGTGCCATCAGGGGACAGTCCCCTGAAGCTTTCTTT.

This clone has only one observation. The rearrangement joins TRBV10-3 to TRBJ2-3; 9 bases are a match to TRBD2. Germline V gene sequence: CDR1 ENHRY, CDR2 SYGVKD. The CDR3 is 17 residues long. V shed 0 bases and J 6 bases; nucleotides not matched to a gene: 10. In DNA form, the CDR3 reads TGTGCCATCAGTGAGTCGGAATTAGCGGGAGAGGCGGATACGCAGTATTTT. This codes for CAISESELAGEADTQYF.

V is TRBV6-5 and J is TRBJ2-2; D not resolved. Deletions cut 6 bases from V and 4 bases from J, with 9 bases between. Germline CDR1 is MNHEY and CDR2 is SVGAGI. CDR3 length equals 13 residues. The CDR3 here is CASRTSGTGELFF. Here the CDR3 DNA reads TGTGCCAGCAGAACCTCGGGCACCGGGGAGCTGTTTTTT.

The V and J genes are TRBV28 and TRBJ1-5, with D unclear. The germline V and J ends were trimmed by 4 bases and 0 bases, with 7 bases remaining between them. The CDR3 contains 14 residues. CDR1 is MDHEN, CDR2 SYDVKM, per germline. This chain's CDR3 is CASSYDISNQPQHF. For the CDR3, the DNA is TGTGCCAGCAGTTATGACATTAGCAATCAGCCCCAGCATTTT. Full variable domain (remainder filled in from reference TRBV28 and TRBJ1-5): DVKVTQSSRYLVKRTGEKVFLECVQDMDHENMFWYRQDPGLGLRLIYFSYDVKMKEKGDIPEGYSVSREKKERFSLILESASTNQTSMYLCASSYDISNQPQHFGDGTRLSIL.

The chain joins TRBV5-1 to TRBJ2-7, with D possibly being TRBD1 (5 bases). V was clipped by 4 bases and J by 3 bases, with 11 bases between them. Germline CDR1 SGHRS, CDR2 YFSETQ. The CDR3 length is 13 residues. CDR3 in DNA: TGCGCCAGCAGCAGGGGCGGAGACTACGAGCAGTACTTC. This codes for CASSRGGDYEQYF.

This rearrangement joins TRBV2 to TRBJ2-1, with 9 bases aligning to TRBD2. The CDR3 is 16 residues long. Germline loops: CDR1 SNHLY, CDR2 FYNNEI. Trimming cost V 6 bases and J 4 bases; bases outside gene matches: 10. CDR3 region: CASRVSGSGRYNEQFF. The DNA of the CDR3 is TGTGCCAGCAGGGTATCTGGTAGCGGGAGATACAATGAGCAGTTCTTC.

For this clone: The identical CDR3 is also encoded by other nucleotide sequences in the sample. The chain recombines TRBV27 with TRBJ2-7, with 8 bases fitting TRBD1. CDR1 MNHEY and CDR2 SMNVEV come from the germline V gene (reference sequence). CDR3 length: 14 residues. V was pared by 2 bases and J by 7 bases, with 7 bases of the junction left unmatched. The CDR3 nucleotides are TGTGCCAGCAGTTTAGGGCAGGGGGCATTTGAGCAGTACTTC. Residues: CASSLGQGAFEQYF.